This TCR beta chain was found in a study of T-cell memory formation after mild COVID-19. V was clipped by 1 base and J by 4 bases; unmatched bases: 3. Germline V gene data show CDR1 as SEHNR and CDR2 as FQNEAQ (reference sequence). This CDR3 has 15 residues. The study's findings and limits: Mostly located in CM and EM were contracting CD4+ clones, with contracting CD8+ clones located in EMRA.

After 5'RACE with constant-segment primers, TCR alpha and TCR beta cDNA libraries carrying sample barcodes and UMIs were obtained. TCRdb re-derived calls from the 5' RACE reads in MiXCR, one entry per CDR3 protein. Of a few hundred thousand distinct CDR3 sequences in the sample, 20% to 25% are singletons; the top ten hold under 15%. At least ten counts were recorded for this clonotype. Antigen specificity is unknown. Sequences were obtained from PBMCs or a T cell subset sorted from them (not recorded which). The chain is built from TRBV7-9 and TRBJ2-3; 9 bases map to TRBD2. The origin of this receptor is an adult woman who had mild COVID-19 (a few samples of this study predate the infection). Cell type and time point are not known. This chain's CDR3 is CASSLGRGGPDTQYF. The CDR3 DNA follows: TGTGCCAGCAGCTTAGGGCGGGGGGGCCCAGATACGCAGTATTTT.